This is a list of T cell receptor beta chains from one sample in a study of beta chain features in type 1 diabetes. Some clones are missing from TCRdb's copy, which holds only in-frame ones; the method was immunoSEQ multiplex PCR. The sample has 500,000 to 650,000 clones, around an eighth seen once. Sequenced input: naive CD4+ T cells from blood. The receptor source for this set is a man aged 25-40 years with type 1 diabetes. Both conserved end residues are part of each CDR3. Each record gives: V gene, D gene, clone size, J gene, CDR3 protein, CDR3 DNA. The D gene is left open where the match is weak. A row's size may be missing; if present it is once, few, many or a size class.

TRBV19	TRBD1	few	TRBJ2-5	CASATGGVGETQYF	TGTGCCAGTGCGACAGGGGGAGTGGGTGAGACCCAGTACTTC
TRBV28	.	.	TRBJ2-7	CASSLGSYEQYF	TGTGCCAGCAGTTTAGGCAGCTACGAGCAGTACTTC
TRBV27	.	few	TRBJ2-4	CASSLFGEAKNIQYF	TGTGCCAGCAGTTTATTCGGGGAAGCCAAAAACATTCAGTACTTC
TRBV5-1	.	.	TRBJ1-2	CASSPSESPGYGYTF	TGCGCCAGCAGCCCCTCTGAGTCGCCCGGCTATGGCTACACCTTC
TRBV6-1	.	.	TRBJ2-3	CASSEGVNTQYF	TGTGCCAGCAGTGAAGGGGTCAATACGCAGTATTTT
TRBV21-1	.	.	TRBJ1-1	CASSTPRGTGGNSAFF	TGTGCCAGCAGCACCCCAAGGGGAACAGGGGGGAATTCAGCTTTCTTT
TRBV2	.	.	TRBJ1-6	CASSEGFNSPLHF	TGTGCCAGCAGTGAAGGGTTTAATTCACCCCTCCACTTT
TRBV7-2	TRBD1	.	TRBJ1-6	CASSFGTENSPLHF	TGTGCCAGCAGCTTTGGGACAGAGAATTCACCCCTCCACTTT
TRBV5-1	TRBD1	few	TRBJ1-2	CASSLGTGWGYGYTF	TGCGCCAGCAGCTTGGGGACAGGGTGGGGCTATGGCTACACCTTC
TRBV4-2	.	.	TRBJ2-1	CASSQGQGPYNEQFF	TGTGCCAGCAGCCAAGGGCAGGGCCCCTACAATGAGCAGTTCTTC
TRBV19	TRBD1	.	TRBJ2-6	CASSSIGTARADGANVLTF	TGTGCCAGTAGTTCTATCGGGACAGCAAGGGCGGATGGGGCCAACGTCCTGACTTTC
TRBV11-3	.	few	TRBJ2-3	CASSLRGVDTQYF	TGTGCCAGCAGCCTGAGAGGGGTAGATACGCAGTATTTT
TRBV7-8	TRBD2	.	TRBJ2-3	CASSKGLAVDTQYF	TGTGCCAGCAGCAAGGGACTAGCGGTAGATACGCAGTATTTT
TRBV5-6	.	.	TRBJ2-5	CASSLSQGETQYF	TGTGCCAGCAGCTTGTCCCAGGGAGAGACCCAGTACTTC
TRBV2	.	.	TRBJ2-5	CASQRETQYF	TGTGCCAGCCAGAGGGAGACCCAGTACTTC
TRBV18	TRBD1	.	TRBJ2-1	CASSAHRGRILYNEQFF	TGTGCCAGCTCAGCTCACAGGGGGAGAATTCTCTACAATGAGCAGTTCTTC
TRBV7-2	.	.	TRBJ2-1	CASSREAVGSYNEQFF	TGTGCCAGCAGCCGAGAAGCGGTAGGATCCTACAATGAGCAGTTCTTC
TRBV2	.	.	TRBJ2-3	CASRRQGTDTQYF	TGTGCCAGCAGGCGACAGGGCACAGATACGCAGTATTTT
TRBV10-3	TRBD2	.	TRBJ2-1	CAIGSGGHNNEQFF	TGTGCCATCGGAAGCGGGGGGCACAACAATGAGCAGTTCTTC
TRBV5-1	.	.	TRBJ2-3	CASALGGNTDTQYF	TGCGCCAGCGCGTTAGGTGGGAACACAGATACGCAGTATTTT
TRBV4-2	TRBD2	.	TRBJ2-1	CASSLGLEWNEQFF	TGTGCCAGCAGCCTTGGACTAGAGTGGAATGAGCAGTTCTTC
TRBV20-1	.	.	TRBJ2-3	CSAREKDTQYF	TGCAGTGCTAGAGAGAAAGATACGCAGTATTTT
TRBV5-4	TRBD1	.	TRBJ2-7	CASSLRQGEYEQYF	TGTGCCAGCAGCTTACGACAGGGTGAATACGAGCAGTACTTC
TRBV4-3	.	.	TRBJ2-7	CASSQEGRAYEQYF	TGCGCCAGCAGCCAAGAAGGTAGGGCCTACGAGCAGTACTTC
TRBV11-1	TRBD1	few	TRBJ1-1	CASSPFGGQGMNTEAFF	TGTGCCAGCAGCCCTTTTGGGGGACAGGGGATGAACACTGAAGCTTTCTTT
TRBV4-3	.	.	TRBJ1-4	CASSQNGPASIEKLFF	TGCGCCAGCAGCCAAAATGGACCTGCCTCGATCGAAAAACTGTTTTTT
TRBV11-2	.	.	TRBJ2-1	CASSTRDRRYNNEQFF	TGTGCCAGCAGCACGCGGGACAGACGGTATAACAATGAGCAGTTCTTC
TRBV4-2	.	few	TRBJ2-5	CASSQRGAGAWQETQYF	TGTGCCAGCAGCCAACGGGGCGCGGGGGCTTGGCAAGAGACCCAGTACTTC
TRBV19	TRBD1	.	TRBJ2-1	CASSNGQGIPEEQFF	TGTGCCAGTAGTAATGGACAGGGAATCCCGGAAGAGCAGTTCTTC
TRBV29-1	.	few	TRBJ2-1	CSVEPYNEQFF	TGCAGCGTTGAACCCTACAATGAGCAGTTCTTC
TRBV19	.	.	TRBJ2-1	CASNPTQGHNEQFF	TGTGCCAGTAACCCAACCCAGGGCCACAATGAGCAGTTCTTC
TRBV7-9	.	.	TRBJ2-7	CASSPVYEQYF	TGTGCCAGCAGTCCCGTCTACGAGCAGTACTTC
TRBV10-3	.	.	TRBJ1-5	CATQRQDNQPQHF	TGTGCCACACAAAGACAGGACAATCAGCCCCAGCATTTT
TRBV6-4	TRBD2	.	TRBJ2-1	CASSDPTSANNEQFF	TGTGCCAGCAGTGATCCGACTAGCGCCAACAATGAGCAGTTCTTC
TRBV7-2	.	.	TRBJ1-6	CASSFFGSPLHF	TGTGCCAGCAGCTTTTTTGGTTCACCCCTCCACTTT
TRBV10-3	TRBD1	few	TRBJ1-1	CAIKLDREGTEAFF	TGTGCCATCAAGTTAGACAGGGAAGGGACTGAAGCTTTCTTT